The 15 T cell receptor beta chains in this list originate from one sample, sequenced in a study of CD8 T cells in Susac syndrome. After extraction with the RNeasy kit, about 0.5 to 1 ug of the RNA was reverse transcribed using random hexamers. From the immunoSEQ multiplex PCR reads, TCRdb called clonotypes with MiXCR, one entry per CDR3 protein. The sample has about 200,000 distinct CDR3 sequences; nearly 95% are singletons. The source material was CD4+ T cells from PBMCs. The source is a human donor with multiple sclerosis.

V and J are TRBV9 and TRBJ2-1, with 9 bases matching TRBD1. The CDR3 has 13 amino acids. Per the germline V gene, CDR1 is SGDLS and CDR2 is YYNGEE. V shed 4 bases and J 10 bases; nucleotides not matched to a gene: 6. CDR3 region: CASSQTTGGEQFF. The CDR3, as DNA: TGTGCCAGCAGCCAGACCACAGGGGGCGAGCAGTTCTTC.

The chain's CDR3 is CASSLVPEGEQYF. DNA of the CDR3: TGCGCCAGCAGCTTGGTCCCGGAGGGGGAGCAGTACTTC. V and J are TRBV5-1 and TRBJ2-7; the D gene is possibly TRBD2 (6 bases). CDR1 is SGHRS and CDR2 is YFSETQ in the germline V gene. The germline V and J ends were trimmed by 0 bases and 7 bases, with 11 bases remaining between them. CDR3 length: 13 residues.

The table lists this clonotype with a few counts. The chain employs TRBV15 and TRBJ1-1; D is perhaps TRBD1 (5 bases). The germline CDR1 and CDR2 sequences are LNHNV and YYDKDF (reference sequence). This CDR3 has 13 amino acids. Trimming took 5 bases from V and 1 from J, leaving 8 bases between them. Here the CDR3 DNA reads TGTGCCACCAGCTCCGGGGCGAACACTGAAGCTTTCTTT. This gives the protein CATSSGANTEAFF.

This clonotype was detected a few times. The V and J genes are TRBV6-1 and TRBJ2-3; 7 bases align to TRBD1. With V trimmed by 6 bases and J by 0 bases, 3 bases remained unmatched. CDR1 and CDR2 from the germline V gene are MNHNS and SASEGT. This CDR3 spans 14 amino acids. The CDR3 loop reads CASRGTASTDTQYF. The DNA of the CDR3 is TGTGCCAGCAGGGGGACAGCCAGCACAGATACGCAGTATTTT.

V is TRBV11-2 and J is TRBJ2-1; perhaps TRBD2 as D (6 bases). Deletions cut 1 base from V and 2 bases from J, with 12 bases between. This CDR3 is built from 16 residues. Germline values: CDR1 SGHAT, CDR2 FQNNGV. The CDR3 DNA reads TGTGCCAGCAGCTTAGTGGGCGGGGTACCCTACAATGAGCAGTTCTTC. Its translation is CASSLVGGVPYNEQFF.

CDR3 nucleotides: TGCAGCGTTGCCGACTTGAACACTGAAGCTTTCTTT. Its translation: CSVADLNTEAFF. This chain joins TRBV29-1 and TRBJ1-1; no clear D. The CDR3 has 12 residues. The V end lost 4 bases, the J end lost 0 bases, and 6 bases lay between the germline ends. CDR1 and CDR2 (germline): SQVTM, ANQGSEA.

The V gene is TRBV7-2, the J gene TRBJ2-1, with unresolved D. CDR1 and CDR2 from the germline V gene are SGHTA and FQGNSA. The V end lost 0 bases, the J end lost 7 bases, and 7 bases lay between the germline ends. This CDR3 spans 13 amino acids. CDR3 nucleotide sequence: TGTGCCAGCAGCTTAGCGCTCAGGAATGAGCAGTTCTTC. This encodes CASSLALRNEQFF.

The chain has TRBV7-2 and TRBJ2-1; D call uncertain. V lost 2 bases and J lost 3, with 11 bases in between. Germline V gene lookup returns CDR1 SGHTA and CDR2 FQGNSA. CDR3 length equals 15 residues. Here the CDR3 reads CASSLTPGYYNEQFF. The CDR3 DNA is TGTGCCAGCAGCTTAACCCCAGGATACTACAATGAGCAGTTCTTC.

V and J are TRBV27 and TRBJ2-3; TRBD1 is a possible D gene (7 bases). This CDR3 has 17 residues. Germline CDR1 and CDR2: MNHEY and SMNVEV (reference sequence). With 5 bases removed from V and 0 bases from J, the gap between germline ends came to 18 bases. The CDR3 sequence: CASSQNRGRGSTDTQYF. Written as DNA, the CDR3 is TGTGCCAGCAGTCAAAACAGGGGTCGGGGGAGCACAGATACGCAGTATTTT.

The chain combines TRBV4-2 with TRBJ2-2; maybe TRBD2 (6 bases). The CDR3 covers 13 residues. The V end was cut by 3 bases, the J end by 7 bases, with 9 bases between. In germline, CDR1 is LGHNA, CDR2 YNFKEQ. CDR3 coding DNA: TGTGCCAGCAGCCACCCGGGAGTCGGGGAGCTGTTTTTT. Translation gives CASSHPGVGELFF.

The chain combines TRBV7-9 with TRBJ2-7; no clear D. Per germline, CDR1 SEHNR and CDR2 FQNEAQ (reference sequence). The CDR3 runs 16 residues. Deletions cut 5 bases from V and 6 bases from J, with 23 bases between. The CDR3 sequence: CASSRPNQGSRSEQYF. Here the CDR3 DNA reads TGTGCCAGCAGCCGTCCCAACCAAGGAAGTAGGAGCGAGCAGTACTTC.

This sequence joins TRBV14 and TRBJ1-5, with D unresolved. The germline gives CDR1 SGHDN, CDR2 FVKESK. The CDR3 length is 13 residues. Between the trimmed V and J ends, which lost 6 bases and 3 bases, there was a span of 9 bases. The CDR3, as DNA: TGTGCCAGCAGTGAGAGGAACAATCAGCCCCAGCATTTT. Its translation: CASSERNNQPQHF.

The rearrangement links TRBV4-1 to TRBJ2-5, with 9 bases fitting TRBD1. The CDR3 is 16 amino acids. V was pared by 4 bases and J by 5 bases, with 11 bases of the junction left unmatched. The germline gives CDR1 MGHRA, CDR2 YSYEKL. CDR3 bases: TGCGCCAGCAGCCCTCCCCCGGACAGGGGAGGGGAGACCCAGTACTTC. It codes for CASSPPPDRGGETQYF.

The chain has TRBV7-9 and TRBJ1-1; D remains unclear. This CDR3 contains 13 residues. Looked up from germline, CDR1 is SEHNR and CDR2 is FQNEAQ (reference sequence). Trimming took 2 bases from V and 3 from J, leaving 7 bases between them. The CDR3 sequence is CASSLRDYTEAFF. The CDR3 DNA is TGTGCCAGCAGCTTAAGGGATTACACTGAAGCTTTCTTT.

V is TRBV6-1 and J is TRBJ2-1; the D is unclear. Trimming cost V 4 bases and J 4 bases, with 8 bases left between them. The CDR3 is 13 residues long. Germline V CDR1 and CDR2: MNHNS, SASEGT. CDR3 sequence (DNA): TGTGCCAGCAGTGCCACGGTTTACAATGAGCAGTTCTTC. This codes for CASSATVYNEQFF.